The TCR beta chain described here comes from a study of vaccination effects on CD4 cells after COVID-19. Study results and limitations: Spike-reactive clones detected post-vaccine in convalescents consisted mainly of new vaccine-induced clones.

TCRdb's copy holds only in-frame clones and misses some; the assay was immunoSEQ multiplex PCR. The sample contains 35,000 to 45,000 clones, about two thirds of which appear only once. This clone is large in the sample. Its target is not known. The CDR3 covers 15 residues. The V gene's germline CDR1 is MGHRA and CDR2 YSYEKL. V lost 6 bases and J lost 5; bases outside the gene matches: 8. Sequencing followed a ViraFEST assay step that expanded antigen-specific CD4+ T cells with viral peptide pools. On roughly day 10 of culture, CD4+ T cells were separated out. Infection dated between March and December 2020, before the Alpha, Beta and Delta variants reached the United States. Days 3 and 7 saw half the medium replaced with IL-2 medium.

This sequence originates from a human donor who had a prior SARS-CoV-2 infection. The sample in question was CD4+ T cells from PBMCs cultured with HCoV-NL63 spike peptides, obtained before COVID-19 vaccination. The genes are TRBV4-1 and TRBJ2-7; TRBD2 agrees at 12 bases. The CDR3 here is CASRPGLAGRNEQYF. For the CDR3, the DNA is TGCGCCAGCAGACCCGGACTAGCGGGACGGAACGAGCAGTACTTC.